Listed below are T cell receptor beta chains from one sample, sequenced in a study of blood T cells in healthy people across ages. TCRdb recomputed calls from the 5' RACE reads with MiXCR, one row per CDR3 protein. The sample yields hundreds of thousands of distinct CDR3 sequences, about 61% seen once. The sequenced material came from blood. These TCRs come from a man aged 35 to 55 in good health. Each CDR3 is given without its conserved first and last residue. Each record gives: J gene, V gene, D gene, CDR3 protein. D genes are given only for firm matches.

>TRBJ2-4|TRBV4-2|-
ASSQNRASSIQY
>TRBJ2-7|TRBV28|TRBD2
ASSPTTGTSGTTHRGNEQY
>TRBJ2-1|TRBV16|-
ASSQSKFFNEQF
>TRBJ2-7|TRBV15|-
ATSSNTVSGEQY
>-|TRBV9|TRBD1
ASSVAGTVNYEQY
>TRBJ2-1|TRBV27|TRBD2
ASQYDGGRALLNEQF
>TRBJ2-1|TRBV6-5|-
ASSYRTGQSSYNEQF
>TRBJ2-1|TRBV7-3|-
ASSKGLNSYNEQF
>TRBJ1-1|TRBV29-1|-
SVEARLNTEAF
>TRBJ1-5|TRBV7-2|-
ASSLAVSNQPQH
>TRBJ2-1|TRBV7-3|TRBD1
ASIRGQSPNEQF
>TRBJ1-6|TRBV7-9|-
ASSPPNRDYNSPLH
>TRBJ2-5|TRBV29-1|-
SVGVGGGTETQY
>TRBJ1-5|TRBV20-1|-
SARDANQPQH
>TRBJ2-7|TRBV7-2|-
ASSPGSRYEQY
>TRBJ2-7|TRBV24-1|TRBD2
ATSDSRLAGGYEQY
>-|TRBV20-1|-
SARASYEQY
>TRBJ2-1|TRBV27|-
ASIDPGRNEQF
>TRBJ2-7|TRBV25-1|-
ATFTLGTQY
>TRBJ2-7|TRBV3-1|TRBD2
ASSLREREVYEQY
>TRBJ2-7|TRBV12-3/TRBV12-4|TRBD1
ASSSRSQGHEQY
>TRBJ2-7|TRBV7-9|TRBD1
ASSPTTGFYEQY
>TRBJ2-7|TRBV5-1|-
ASSLDPGHGLYEQY
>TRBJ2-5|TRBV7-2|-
ASSPEPFVLAQY
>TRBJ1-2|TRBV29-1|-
SVRGFDYGYT
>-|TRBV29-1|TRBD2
SVASGGYEQY
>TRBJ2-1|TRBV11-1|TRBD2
ASSSILGQSPRTSGSESYNEQF
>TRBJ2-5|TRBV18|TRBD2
ASSPTSGGETQY
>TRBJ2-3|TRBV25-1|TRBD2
ASSDGTSEKELDTQY